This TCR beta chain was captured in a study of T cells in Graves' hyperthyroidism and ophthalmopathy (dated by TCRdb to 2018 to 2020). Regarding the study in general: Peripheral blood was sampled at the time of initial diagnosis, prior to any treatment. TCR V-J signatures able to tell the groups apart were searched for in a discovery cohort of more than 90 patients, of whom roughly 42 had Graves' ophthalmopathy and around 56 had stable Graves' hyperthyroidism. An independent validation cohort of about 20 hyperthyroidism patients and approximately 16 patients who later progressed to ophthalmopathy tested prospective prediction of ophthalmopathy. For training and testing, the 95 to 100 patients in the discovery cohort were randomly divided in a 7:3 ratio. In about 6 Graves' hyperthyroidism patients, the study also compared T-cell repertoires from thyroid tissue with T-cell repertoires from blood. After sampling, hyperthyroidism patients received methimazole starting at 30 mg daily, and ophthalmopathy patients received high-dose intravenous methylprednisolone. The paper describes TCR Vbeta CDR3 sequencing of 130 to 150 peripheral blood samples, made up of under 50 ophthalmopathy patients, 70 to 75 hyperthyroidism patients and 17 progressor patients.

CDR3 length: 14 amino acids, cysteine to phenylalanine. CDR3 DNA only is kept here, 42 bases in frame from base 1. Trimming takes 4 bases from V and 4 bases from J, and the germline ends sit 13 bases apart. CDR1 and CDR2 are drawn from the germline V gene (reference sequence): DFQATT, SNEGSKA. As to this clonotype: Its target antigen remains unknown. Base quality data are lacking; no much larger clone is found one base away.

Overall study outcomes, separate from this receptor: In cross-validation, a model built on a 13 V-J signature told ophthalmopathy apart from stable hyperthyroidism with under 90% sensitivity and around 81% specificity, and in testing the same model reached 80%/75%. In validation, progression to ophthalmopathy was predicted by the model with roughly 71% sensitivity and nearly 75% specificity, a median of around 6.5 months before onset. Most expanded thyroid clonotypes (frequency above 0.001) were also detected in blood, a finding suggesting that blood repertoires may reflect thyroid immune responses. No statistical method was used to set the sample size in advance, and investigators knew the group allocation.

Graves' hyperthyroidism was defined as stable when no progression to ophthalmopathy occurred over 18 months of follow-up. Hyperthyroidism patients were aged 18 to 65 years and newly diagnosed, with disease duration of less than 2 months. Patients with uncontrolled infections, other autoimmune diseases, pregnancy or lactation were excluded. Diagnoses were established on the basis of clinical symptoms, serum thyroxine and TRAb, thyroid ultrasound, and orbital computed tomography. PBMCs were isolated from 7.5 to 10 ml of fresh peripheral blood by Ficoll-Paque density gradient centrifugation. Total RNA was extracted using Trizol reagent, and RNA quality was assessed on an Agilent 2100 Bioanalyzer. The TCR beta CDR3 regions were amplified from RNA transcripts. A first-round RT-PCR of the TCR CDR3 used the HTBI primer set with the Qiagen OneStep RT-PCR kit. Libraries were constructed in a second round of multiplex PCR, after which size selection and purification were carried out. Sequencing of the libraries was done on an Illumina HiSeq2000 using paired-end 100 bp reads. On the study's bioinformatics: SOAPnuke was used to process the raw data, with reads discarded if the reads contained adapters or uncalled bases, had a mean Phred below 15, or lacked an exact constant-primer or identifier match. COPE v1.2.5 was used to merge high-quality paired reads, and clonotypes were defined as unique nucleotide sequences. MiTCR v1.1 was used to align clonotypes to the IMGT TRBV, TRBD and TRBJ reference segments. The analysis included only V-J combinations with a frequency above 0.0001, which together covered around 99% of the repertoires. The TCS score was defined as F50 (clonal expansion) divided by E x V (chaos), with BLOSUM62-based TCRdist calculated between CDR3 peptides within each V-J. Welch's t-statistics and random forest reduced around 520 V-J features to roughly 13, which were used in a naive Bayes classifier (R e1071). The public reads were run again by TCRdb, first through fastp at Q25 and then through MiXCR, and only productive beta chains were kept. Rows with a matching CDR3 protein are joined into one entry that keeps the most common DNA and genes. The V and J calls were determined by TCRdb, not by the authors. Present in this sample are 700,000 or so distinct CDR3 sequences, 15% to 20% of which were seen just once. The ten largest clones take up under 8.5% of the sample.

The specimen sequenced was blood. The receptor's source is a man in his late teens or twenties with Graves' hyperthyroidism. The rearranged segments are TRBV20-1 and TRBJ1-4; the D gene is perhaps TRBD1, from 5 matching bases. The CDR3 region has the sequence CSAIPGLGNEKLFF. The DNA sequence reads TGCAGTGCTATCCCGGGACTTGGTAATGAAAAACTGTTTTTT.